The entry below gives a single TCR beta chain sequence along with its context. The data originate from a study of cytomegalovirus exposure and HLA in healthy donors. For the study at large: The 666 first-cohort repertoires shared a platform with the approximately 110 validation repertoires, as reported in a later analysis.

Sequencing used immunoSEQ multiplex PCR; TCRdb keeps in-frame clones, though not all of them. Found here are over 150,000 clones, approximately 84% of them singletons; the top ten hold 2.8%. V shed 3 bases and J shed 2 bases, with 10 bases lying between them. CDR1 and CDR2 (germline): LNHDA, SQIVND (reference sequence). This CDR3 contains 14 residues. The donors were members of the roughly 120-subject validation cohort (separate from the approximately 670-subject first cohort). V usage is TRBV19 and J usage is TRBJ1-2, with D possibly being TRBD1 (5 bases). The clonotype was recovered from a woman aged 18-29 years in good health and CMV-seropositive. The source material was PBMCs. The CDR3 coding sequence is TGTGCCAGTAGTATCGCGGGGGGGAACTATGGCTACACCTTC. Protein: CASSIAGGNYGYTF.